This TCR beta chain is from a study of blood T cell repertoires in COVID-19. The wider study: The United States, Italy and Spain were the sources of the acute and convalescent COVID-19 samples.

TCRdb keeps only in-frame clones here, not all; method: immunoSEQ multiplex PCR. The profile shows some 50,000 clones, approximately 90% of them singletons. Germline lookup yields CDR1 SGHRS and CDR2 YFSETQ. The length of the CDR3 is 14 residues. Trimming took 0 bases from V and 3 from J; bases not matched to a gene: 3. This sequence originates from a man between 40 and 49 years old with acute or convalescent COVID-19. Sequencing was done on a sample of peripheral blood. V usage is TRBV5-1 and J usage is TRBJ2-7; 7 bases match TRBD1. CDR3 sequence reads: CASSLGGQIYEQYF. The CDR3 DNA sequence: TGCGCCAGCAGCTTGGGGGGACAGATCTACGAGCAGTACTTC.